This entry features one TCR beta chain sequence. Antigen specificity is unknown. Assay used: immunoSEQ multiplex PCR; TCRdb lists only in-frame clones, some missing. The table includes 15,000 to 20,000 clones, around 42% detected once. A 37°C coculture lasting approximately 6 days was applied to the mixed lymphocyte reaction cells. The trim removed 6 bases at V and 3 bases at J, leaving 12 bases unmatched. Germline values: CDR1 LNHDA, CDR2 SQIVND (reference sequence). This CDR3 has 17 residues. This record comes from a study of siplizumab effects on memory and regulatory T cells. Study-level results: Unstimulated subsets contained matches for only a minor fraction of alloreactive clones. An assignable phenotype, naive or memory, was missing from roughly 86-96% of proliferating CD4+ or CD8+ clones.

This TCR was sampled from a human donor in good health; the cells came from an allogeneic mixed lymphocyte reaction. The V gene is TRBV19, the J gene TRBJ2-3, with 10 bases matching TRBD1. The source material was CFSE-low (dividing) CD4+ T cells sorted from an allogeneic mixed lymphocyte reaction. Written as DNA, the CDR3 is TGTGCCAGTAGCCGAAGATCCAGGACAGGGGGGACAGATACGCAGTATTTT. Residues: CASSRRSRTGGTDTQYF. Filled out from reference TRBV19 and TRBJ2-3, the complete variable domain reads DGGITQSPKYLFRKEGQNVTLSCEQNLNHDAMYWYRQDPGQGLRLIYYSQIVNDFQKGDIAEGYSVSREKKESFPLTVTSAQKNPTAFYLCASSRRSRTGGTDTQYFGPGTRLTVL.